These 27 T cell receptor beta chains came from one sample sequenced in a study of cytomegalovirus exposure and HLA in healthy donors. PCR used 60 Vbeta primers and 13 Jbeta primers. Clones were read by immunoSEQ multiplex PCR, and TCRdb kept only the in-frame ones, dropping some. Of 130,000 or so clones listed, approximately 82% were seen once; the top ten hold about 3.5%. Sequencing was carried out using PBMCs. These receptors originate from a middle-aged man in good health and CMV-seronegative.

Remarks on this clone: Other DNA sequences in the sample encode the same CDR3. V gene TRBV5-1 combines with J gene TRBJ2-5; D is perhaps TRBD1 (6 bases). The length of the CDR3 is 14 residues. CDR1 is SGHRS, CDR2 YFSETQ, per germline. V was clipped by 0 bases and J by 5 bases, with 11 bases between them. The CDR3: CASSLEGQGETQYF. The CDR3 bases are TGCGCCAGCAGCTTGGAGGGCCAGGGGGAGACCCAGTACTTC.

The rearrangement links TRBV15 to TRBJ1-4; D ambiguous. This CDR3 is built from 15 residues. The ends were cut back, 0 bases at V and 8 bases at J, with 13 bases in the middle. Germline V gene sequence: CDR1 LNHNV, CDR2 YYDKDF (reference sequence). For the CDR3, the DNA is TGTGCCACCAGCAGAGATCCGAGCCGGGTAGAAAAACTGTTTTTT. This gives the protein CATSRDPSRVEKLFF.

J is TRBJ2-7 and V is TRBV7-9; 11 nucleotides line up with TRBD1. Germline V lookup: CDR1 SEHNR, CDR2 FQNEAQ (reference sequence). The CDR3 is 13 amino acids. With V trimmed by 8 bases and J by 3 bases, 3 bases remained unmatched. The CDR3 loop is CASRGTGGYEQYF. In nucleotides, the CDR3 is TGTGCCAGCCGCGGGACAGGGGGCTACGAGCAGTACTTC. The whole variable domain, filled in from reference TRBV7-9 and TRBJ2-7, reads DTGVSQNPRHKITKRGQNVTFRCDPISEHNRLYWYRQTLGQGPEFLTYFQNEAQLEKSRLLSDRFSAERPKGSFSTLEIQRTEQGDSAMYLCASRGTGGYEQYFGPGTRLTVT.

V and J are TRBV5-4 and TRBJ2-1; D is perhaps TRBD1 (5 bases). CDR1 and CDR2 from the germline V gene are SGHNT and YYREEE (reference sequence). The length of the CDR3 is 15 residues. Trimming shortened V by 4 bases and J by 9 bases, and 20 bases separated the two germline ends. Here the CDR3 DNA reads TGTGCCAGCAGCCCCCGACAGCCGGCCGTAGGTGAGCAGTTCTTC. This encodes CASSPRQPAVGEQFF.

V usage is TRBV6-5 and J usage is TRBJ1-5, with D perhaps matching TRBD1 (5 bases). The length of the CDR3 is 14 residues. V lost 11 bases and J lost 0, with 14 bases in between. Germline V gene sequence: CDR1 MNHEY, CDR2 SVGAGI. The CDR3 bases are TGTGCCTCGGCCCAGGGAAATAGCAATCAGCCCCAGCATTTT. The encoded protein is CASAQGNSNQPQHF.

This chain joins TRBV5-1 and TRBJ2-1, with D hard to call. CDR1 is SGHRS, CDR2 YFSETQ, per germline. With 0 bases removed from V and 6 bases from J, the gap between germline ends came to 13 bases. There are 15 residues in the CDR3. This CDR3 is CASSLAGPESNEQFF. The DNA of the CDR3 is TGCGCCAGCAGCTTGGCTGGCCCCGAAAGCAATGAGCAGTTCTTC.

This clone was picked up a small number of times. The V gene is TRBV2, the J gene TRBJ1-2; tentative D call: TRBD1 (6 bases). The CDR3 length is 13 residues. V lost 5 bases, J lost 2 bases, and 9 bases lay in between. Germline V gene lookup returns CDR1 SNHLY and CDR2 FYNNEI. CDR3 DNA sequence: TGTGCCAGCAGTTCCGACAGGAACTATGGCTACACCTTC. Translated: CASSSDRNYGYTF.

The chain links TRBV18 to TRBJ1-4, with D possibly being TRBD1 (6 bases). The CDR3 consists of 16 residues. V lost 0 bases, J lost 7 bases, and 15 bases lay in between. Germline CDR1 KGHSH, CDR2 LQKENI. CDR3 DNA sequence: TGTGCCAGCTCACCACCATGGGCGGGGGCGACTGAAAAACTGTTTTTT. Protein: CASSPPWAGATEKLFF.

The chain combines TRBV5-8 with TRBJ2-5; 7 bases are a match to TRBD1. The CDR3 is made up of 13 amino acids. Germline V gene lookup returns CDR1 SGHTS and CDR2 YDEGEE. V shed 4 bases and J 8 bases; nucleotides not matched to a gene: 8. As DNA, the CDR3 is TGTGCCAGCAGCCGAAGGGGGCCCCCTACCCAGTACTTC. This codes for CASSRRGPPTQYF.

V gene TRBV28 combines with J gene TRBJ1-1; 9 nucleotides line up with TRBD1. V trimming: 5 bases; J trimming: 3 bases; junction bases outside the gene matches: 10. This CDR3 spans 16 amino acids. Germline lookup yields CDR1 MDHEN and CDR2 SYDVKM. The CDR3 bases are TGTGCCAGCAGTCCTCCGACAGGGGGGGCGTACACTGAAGCTTTCTTT. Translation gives CASSPPTGGAYTEAFF.

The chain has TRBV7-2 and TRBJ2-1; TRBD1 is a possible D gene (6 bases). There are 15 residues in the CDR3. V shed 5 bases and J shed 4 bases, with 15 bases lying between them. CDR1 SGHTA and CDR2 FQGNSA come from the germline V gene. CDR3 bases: TGTGCCAGCAGCCCGCTATGGACAGCATACAATGAGCAGTTCTTC. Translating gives CASSPLWTAYNEQFF. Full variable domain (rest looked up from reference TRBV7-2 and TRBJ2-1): GAGVSQSPSNKVTEKGKDVELRCDPISGHTALYWYRQSLGQGLEFLIYFQGNSAPDKSGLPSDRFSAERTGGSVSTLTIQRTQQEDSAVYLCASSPLWTAYNEQFFGPGTRLTVL.

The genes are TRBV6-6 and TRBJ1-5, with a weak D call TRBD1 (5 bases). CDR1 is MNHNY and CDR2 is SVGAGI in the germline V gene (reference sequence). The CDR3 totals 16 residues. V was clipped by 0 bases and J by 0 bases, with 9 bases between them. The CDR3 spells CASSYSRGFSNQPQHF. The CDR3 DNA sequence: TGTGCCAGCAGTTACTCGCGGGGGTTTAGCAATCAGCCCCAGCATTTT.

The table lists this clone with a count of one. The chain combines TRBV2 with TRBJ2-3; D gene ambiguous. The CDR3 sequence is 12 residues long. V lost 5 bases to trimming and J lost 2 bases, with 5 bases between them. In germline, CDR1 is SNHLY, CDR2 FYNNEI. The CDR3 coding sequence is TGTGCCAGCAGTATAAACACAGATACGCAGTATTTT. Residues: CASSINTDTQYF.

The DNA for the CDR3 is TGTGCCAGCAGCGCTCGGACAGGGTACACCGGGGAGCTGTTTTTT. Its protein is CASSARTGYTGELFF. The chain has TRBV9 and TRBJ2-2; 8 bases fit TRBD1. The J segment lost 3 bases and the V segment lost 3 bases, leaving 4 bases of the junction unmatched. The CDR3 is 15 residues long. CDR1 is SGDLS and CDR2 is YYNGEE in the germline V gene.

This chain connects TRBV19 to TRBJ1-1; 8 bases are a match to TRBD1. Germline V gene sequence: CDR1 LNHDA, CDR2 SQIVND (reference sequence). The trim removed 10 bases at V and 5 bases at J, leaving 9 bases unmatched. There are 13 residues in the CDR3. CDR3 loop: CATQDRVRTEAFF. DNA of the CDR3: TGTGCCACCCAGGACAGGGTGAGAACTGAAGCTTTCTTT.

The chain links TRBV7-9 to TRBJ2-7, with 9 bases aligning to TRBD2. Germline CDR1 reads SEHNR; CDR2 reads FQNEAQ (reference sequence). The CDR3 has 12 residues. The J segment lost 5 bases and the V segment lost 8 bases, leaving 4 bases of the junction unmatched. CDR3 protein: CASGLARHEQYF. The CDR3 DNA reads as TGTGCCAGCGGACTAGCGAGACACGAGCAGTACTTC.

DNA of the CDR3: TGTGCCAGCAAGGTGGGGGGCTCCTATAATTCACCCCTCCACTTT. Translated, it gives CASKVGGSYNSPLHF. The chain carries TRBV6-4 and TRBJ1-6; D perhaps matches TRBD1 (5 bases). This CDR3 contains 15 residues. Germline lookup yields CDR1 MRHNA and CDR2 SNTAGT. Trimming took off 7 bases at V and 0 bases at J, with 10 bases between the two ends.

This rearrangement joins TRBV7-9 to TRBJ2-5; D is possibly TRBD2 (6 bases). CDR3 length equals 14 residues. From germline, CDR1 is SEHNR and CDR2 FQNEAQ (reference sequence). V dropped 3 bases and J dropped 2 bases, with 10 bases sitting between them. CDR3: CASSFYGGQETQYF. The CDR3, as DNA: TGTGCCAGCAGCTTTTATGGGGGGCAAGAGACCCAGTACTTC. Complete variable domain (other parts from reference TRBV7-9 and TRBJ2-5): DTGVSQNPRHKITKRGQNVTFRCDPISEHNRLYWYRQTLGQGPEFLTYFQNEAQLEKSRLLSDRFSAERPKGSFSTLEIQRTEQGDSAMYLCASSFYGGQETQYFGPGTRLLVL.

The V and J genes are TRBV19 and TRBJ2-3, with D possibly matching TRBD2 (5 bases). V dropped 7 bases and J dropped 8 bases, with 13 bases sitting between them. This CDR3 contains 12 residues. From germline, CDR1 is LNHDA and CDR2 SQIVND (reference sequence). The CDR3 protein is CASTSNWGTQYF. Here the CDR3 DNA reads TGTGCCAGTACTAGCAATTGGGGTACGCAGTATTTT. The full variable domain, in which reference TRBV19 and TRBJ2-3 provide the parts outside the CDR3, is DGGITQSPKYLFRKEGQNVTLSCEQNLNHDAMYWYRQDPGQGLRLIYYSQIVNDFQKGDIAEGYSVSREKKESFPLTVTSAQKNPTAFYLCASTSNWGTQYFGPGTRLTVL.

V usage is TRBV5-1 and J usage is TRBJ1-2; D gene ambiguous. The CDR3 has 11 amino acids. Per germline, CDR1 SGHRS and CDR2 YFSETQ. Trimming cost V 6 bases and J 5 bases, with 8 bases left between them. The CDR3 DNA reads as TGCGCCAGCACCTCAGGTTATGGCTACACCTTC. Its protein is CASTSGYGYTF.

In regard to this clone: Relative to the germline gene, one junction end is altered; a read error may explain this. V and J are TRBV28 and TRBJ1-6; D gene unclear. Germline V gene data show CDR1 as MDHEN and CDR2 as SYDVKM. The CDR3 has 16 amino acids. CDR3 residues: CASSLFTEPDNSPLHF. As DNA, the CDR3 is TGTGCCAGCAGCTTATTTACAGAGCCAGATAATTCACCCCTCCACTTT.

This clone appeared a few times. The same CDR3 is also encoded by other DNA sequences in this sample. The CDR3, as DNA: TGTGCCAGCAGCTTAAATCAGGGCGTCCAAGAGACCCAGTACTTC. Its protein is CASSLNQGVQETQYF. The rearrangement links TRBV7-2 to TRBJ2-5; tentative D call: TRBD1 (5 bases). Germline CDR1 and CDR2: SGHTA and FQGNSA. The V end was cut by 2 bases, the J end by 1 base, with 11 bases between. This CDR3 region has 15 residues.

The DNA for the CDR3 is TGCGCCAGCAGCCAAGATCTTGACAGAGAATACGAGCAGTACTTC. Residues: CASSQDLDREYEQYF. The J gene is TRBJ2-7, the V gene TRBV4-1, with D maybe TRBD1 (5 bases). V was trimmed by 0 bases and J by 4 bases, leaving 13 bases between them. The CDR3 is 15 residues long. Looked up from germline, CDR1 is MGHRA and CDR2 is YSYEKL.

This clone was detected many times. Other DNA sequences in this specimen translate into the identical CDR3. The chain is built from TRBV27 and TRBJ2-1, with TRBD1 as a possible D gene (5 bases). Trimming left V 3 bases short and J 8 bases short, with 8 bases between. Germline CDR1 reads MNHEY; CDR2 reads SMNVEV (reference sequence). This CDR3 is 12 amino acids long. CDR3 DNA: TGTGCCAGCAGTTTGTTAGGGGATGAGCAGTTCTTC. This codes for CASSLLGDEQFF.

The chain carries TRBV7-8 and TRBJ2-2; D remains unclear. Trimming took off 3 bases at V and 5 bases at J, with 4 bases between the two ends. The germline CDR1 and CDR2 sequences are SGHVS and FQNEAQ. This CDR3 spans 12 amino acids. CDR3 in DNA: TGTGCCAGCAGCTTCCCTACCGGGGAGCTGTTTTTT. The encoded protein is CASSFPTGELFF.

CDR3 DNA sequence: TGTGCCAGCAGCTTGGGGACAGGGCGGCAAGAGACCCAGTACTTC. Protein product: CASSLGTGRQETQYF. V and J are TRBV5-8 and TRBJ2-5; 8 bases align to TRBD1. The germline gives CDR1 SGHTS, CDR2 YDEGEE. V dropped 0 bases and J dropped 2; count of bases not matched to a gene: 3. The CDR3 extends over 15 amino acids. Combining the CDR3 with reference TRBV5-8 and TRBJ2-5 gives the whole variable domain EAGVTQSPTHLIKTRGQQATLRCSPISGHTSVYWYQQALGLGLQFLLWYDEGEERNRGNFPPRFSGRQFPNYSSELNVNALELEDSALYLCASSLGTGRQETQYFGPGTRLLVL.

CDR3 sequence reads: CASSFSHSNSPLHF. Here the CDR3 DNA reads TGTGCCAGCAGCTTCAGTCACAGCAATTCACCCCTCCACTTT. The chain joins TRBV7-2 to TRBJ1-6; D gene unclear. Germline V gene data show CDR1 as SGHTA and CDR2 as FQGNSA. The CDR3 totals 14 residues. Trimming pared 3 bases from V and 7 bases from J, leaving 10 bases between.